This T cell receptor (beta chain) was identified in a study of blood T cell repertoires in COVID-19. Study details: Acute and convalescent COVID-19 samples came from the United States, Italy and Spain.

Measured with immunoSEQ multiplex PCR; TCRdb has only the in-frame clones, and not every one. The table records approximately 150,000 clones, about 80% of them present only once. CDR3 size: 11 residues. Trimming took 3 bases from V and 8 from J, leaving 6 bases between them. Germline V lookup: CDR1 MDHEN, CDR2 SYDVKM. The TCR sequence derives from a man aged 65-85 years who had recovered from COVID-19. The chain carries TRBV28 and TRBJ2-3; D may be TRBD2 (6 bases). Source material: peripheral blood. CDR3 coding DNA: TGTGCCAGCAGTTTGGAGGGTACGCAGTATTTT. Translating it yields CASSLEGTQYF.